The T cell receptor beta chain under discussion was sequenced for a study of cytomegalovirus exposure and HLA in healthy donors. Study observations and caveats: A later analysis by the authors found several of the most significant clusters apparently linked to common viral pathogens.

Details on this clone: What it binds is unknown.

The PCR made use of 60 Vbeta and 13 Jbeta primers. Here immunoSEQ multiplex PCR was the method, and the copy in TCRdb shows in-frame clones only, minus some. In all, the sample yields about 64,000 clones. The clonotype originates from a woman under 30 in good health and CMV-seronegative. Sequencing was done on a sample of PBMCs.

CDR3 nucleotide sequence: TGTGCCTGGATATCGGGGAACACTGAAGCTTTCTTT. This sequence encodes CAWISGNTEAFF. The chain joins TRBV30 to TRBJ1-1; D gene unclear. Germline CDR1 GTSNPN, CDR2 SVGIG (reference sequence). V lost 4 bases and J 1 base, leaving 7 bases between the germline ends. There are 12 residues in the CDR3.